This TCR beta chain was recorded in a study of blood T cell repertoires in COVID-19. The CDR3 is 15 residues long. The germline V gene has CDR1 MGHRA and CDR2 YSYEKL. Germline trimming cut 4 bases from V and 4 bases from J; bases unmatched to any gene: 3. TCRdb keeps only in-frame clones here, not all; method: immunoSEQ multiplex PCR. The table shows approximately 90,000 clones, with around 85% occurring only once. V usage is TRBV4-1 and J usage is TRBJ2-3, with TRBD2 matching 12 bases. The sample was peripheral blood. The clonotype was recovered from a man aged 80 or over with acute or convalescent COVID-19. The CDR3 DNA reads TGCGCCAGCAGCCCAACTAGCGGGGGGCCAGATACGCAGTATTTT. Amino acids: CASSPTSGGPDTQYF.